The 9 T cell receptor beta chains below were found in one sample sequenced in a study of blood T cell repertoires in COVID-19. The assay was immunoSEQ multiplex PCR, and TCRdb's table has in-frame clones only and misses some. The sample includes under 200,000 clones, roughly nine tenths seen only once; the top ten take almost 1%. Sequenced input: peripheral blood. These receptors all come from a man younger than 35 with acute or convalescent COVID-19.

The gene calls are TRBV5-6 and TRBJ1-5; 8 bases map to TRBD1. This CDR3 has 16 amino acids. Losses at the gene ends were 2 bases for V and 0 bases for J; bases not matched to a gene: 4. The germline gives CDR1 SGHDT, CDR2 YYEEEE. DNA for the CDR3: TGTGCCAGCAGCTTCGGACAGGGCTATAGCAATCAGCCCCAGCATTTT. Its translation: CASSFGQGYSNQPQHF.

This rearrangement joins TRBV4-1 to TRBJ2-1; no reliable D call. The V end lost 0 bases, the J end lost 2 bases, and 8 bases lay between the germline ends. The CDR3 has 15 residues. The germline V gene encodes CDR1 MGHRA and CDR2 YSYEKL. The chain's CDR3 is CASSQDRPTYNEQFF. The CDR3 DNA reads TGCGCCAGCAGCCAAGACAGGCCCACCTACAATGAGCAGTTCTTC.

The V call is TRBV21-1, the J call TRBJ2-7; the table gives TRBD1 as D, unverified against the DNA. TRBV21-1 is designated a pseudogene. The CDR3 consists of 16 residues. CDR3 DNA sequence: TGTGCCAGCAGCACTCCGGACAGAAGCTTACCCTACGAGCAGTACTTC. Protein sequence: CASSTPDRSLPYEQYF.

The genes are TRBV12-3 or TRBV12-4 and TRBJ2-6; D remains ambiguous. There are 13 residues in the CDR3. Trimming removed 7 bases from V and 0 bases from J, with 4 bases in between. This CDR3 reads CASTYSGANVLTF. The CDR3, as DNA: TGTGCCAGCACCTACTCTGGGGCCAACGTCCTGACTTTC.

V gene TRBV24-1 combines with J gene TRBJ2-1, with D perhaps matching TRBD1 (5 bases). Trimming cost V 6 bases and J 3 bases, with 14 bases left between them. Per germline, CDR1 KGHDR and CDR2 SFDVKD. The CDR3 loop spans 15 amino acids. The CDR3 nucleotides read TGTGCCACCAGTAATACAGGCCGTGACTACAATGAGCAGTTCTTC. Its translation is CATSNTGRDYNEQFF.

The DNA for the CDR3 is TGCGCCAGCAGCTTGCAAACGGGAGAAAAACTGTTTTTT. Its protein product is CASSLQTGEKLFF. The genes are TRBV5-1 and TRBJ1-4; D call uncertain. The germline CDR1 and CDR2 sequences are SGHRS and YFSETQ. The CDR3 has 13 amino acids. Trimming took 1 base from V and 8 from J, leaving 9 bases between them.

This chain links TRBV27 with TRBJ1-2, with 10 positions matching TRBD1. This CDR3 region has 15 residues. Germline V gene sequence: CDR1 MNHEY, CDR2 SMNVEV (reference sequence). J was trimmed by 7 bases and V by 6 bases; bases with no gene match: 11. The CDR3 sequence: CASRLRGQGIGGYTF. The CDR3 DNA is TGTGCCAGCAGACTTAGGGGACAGGGGATCGGTGGCTACACCTTC.

The sample holds one count of this clone. The V call is TRBV6-5, the J call TRBJ2-2, with 7 bases identical to TRBD2. Germline trimming cut 8 bases from V and 4 bases from J; bases unmatched to any gene: 10. The CDR3 spans 15 residues. Germline V gene sequence: CDR1 MNHEY, CDR2 SVGAGI. The CDR3 coding sequence is TGTGCCAGCCCGCCCGGGTGGGGGGGCACCGGGGAGCTGTTTTTT. Its translation is CASPPGWGGTGELFF.

V and J are TRBV28 and TRBJ1-1; 7 nucleotides agree with TRBD1. After removal of 3 bases from V and 5 bases from J, the junction contained 15 bases not matched to a gene. This CDR3 is 17 amino acids long. Germline CDR1 and CDR2: MDHEN and SYDVKM. The CDR3 protein is CASSFGDSKGWWTEAFF. The DNA of the CDR3 is TGTGCCAGCAGTTTTGGGGACAGTAAGGGGTGGTGGACTGAAGCTTTCTTT.